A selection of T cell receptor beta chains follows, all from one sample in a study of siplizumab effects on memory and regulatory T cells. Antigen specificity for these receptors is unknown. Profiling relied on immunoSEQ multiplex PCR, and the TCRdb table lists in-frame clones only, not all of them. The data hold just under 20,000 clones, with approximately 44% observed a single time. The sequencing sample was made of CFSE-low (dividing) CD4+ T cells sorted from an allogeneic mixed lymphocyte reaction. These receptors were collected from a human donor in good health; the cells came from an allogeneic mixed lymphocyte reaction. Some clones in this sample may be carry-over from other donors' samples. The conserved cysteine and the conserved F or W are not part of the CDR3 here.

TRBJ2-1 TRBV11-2 ASSLGLAAYNEQF
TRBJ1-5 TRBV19 ASNGQHYQPQH
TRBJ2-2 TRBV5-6 ASSLWAGELF
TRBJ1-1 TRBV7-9 ASSFRPGTGAGEAF
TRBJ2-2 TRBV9 ASSVSPTGVAGELF
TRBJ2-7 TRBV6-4 ASSAELLGPYEQY
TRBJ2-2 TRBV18 ASSPQQTNTGELF
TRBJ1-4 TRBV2 ASSMTRGTNEKLF
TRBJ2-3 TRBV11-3 ASSSRLDGIRDTQY
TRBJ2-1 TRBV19 ASSIGPRGNEQF
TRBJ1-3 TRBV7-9 ASSLQGMIPNTIY
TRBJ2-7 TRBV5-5 ASSLDTGRGEQY
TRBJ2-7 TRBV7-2 ASSHRLGGYEQY
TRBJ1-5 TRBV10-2 ASSEGQGLNQPQH
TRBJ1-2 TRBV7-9 ASSLRMILYGYT
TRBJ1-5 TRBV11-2 ASSLYAHGANNQPQH
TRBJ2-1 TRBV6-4 ASSVGDWVALNEQF
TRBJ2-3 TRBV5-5 ASSRPGQGVDTQY
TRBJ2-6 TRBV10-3 AISESRSGANVLT
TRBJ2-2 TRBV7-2 ASSFIPGLAGTRTGELF
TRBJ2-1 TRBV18 ASSRVAGVSYNEQF
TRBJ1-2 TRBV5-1 ASSQTGEPYGYT
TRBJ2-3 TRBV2 ASSLRTEGWADTQY
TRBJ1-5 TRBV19 ASSIGGTVNQPQH
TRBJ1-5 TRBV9 ASSDGRAPRPQH
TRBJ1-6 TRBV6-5 ASWGGYSPLH